Reported below is one T cell receptor (beta chain). Its matching antigen is unknown. This entry comes from a study of T cell responses to AZD1222 COVID-19 vaccine. Study-wide results and limits: At 160-218 and 743-854, vaccine-associated CD4 TCRs were dominant, and they spanned spike. White British ancestry dominated among donors, who included more females, and clonal diversity was possibly underestimated.

Per germline, CDR1 SQVTM and CDR2 ANQGSEA. V was cut by 7 bases and J by 2 bases, with 16 bases left in between. The CDR3 extends over 14 amino acids. Assay used: immunoSEQ multiplex PCR; TCRdb lists only in-frame clones, some missing. In the table there are around 100,000 clones, 91% of which are singletons. This chain connects TRBV29-1 to TRBJ2-3; possibly TRBD1 or TRBD2 for D (8 bases each). This material consisted of peripheral blood, taken on day 0 of AZD1222 vaccination. The sequence derives from an adult in good health. CDR3 sequence: CSAGGTGATDTQYF. The DNA for the CDR3 is TGCAGCGCGGGGGGGACAGGTGCCACAGATACGCAGTATTTT.